This T cell receptor (beta chain) comes out of a study of T cell responses to AZD1222 COVID-19 vaccine. Study findings and constraints: Epitopes outside B.1.351 and B.1.1.7 mutated regions reportedly drew nearly half of spike TCRs. White British ancestry dominated among donors, who included more females, and clonal diversity was possibly underestimated. Spike-specific TCRs gained breadth and depth after people received two AZD1222 doses. The span of vaccine-associated CD4 TCRs extended across spike, with dominance at 160-218 and 743-854.

About this clone: The antigen remains unidentified.

Germline CDR1 is MNHEY and CDR2 is SVGEGT. The CDR3 is 17 amino acids. Trimming removed 6 bases at V and 4 bases at J, with 22 bases between. Some clones are missing from TCRdb's copy, which holds only in-frame ones; the method was immunoSEQ multiplex PCR. This table holds 100,000 to 150,000 clones, over 75% found once. V gene TRBV6-2 or TRBV6-3 combines with J gene TRBJ1-5, with D tentatively TRBD1 (5 bases). The sample in question was peripheral blood, obtained on day 0 of AZD1222 vaccination. The clonotype was recovered from an adult in good health. The DNA for the CDR3 is TGTGCCAGCAGCAAAGGACCGAGGGGAGGAGTTAATCAGCCCCAGCATTTT. Translation gives CASSKGPRGGVNQPQHF.